Listed here are 29 T cell receptor beta chains from one sample, sequenced in a study of blood T cells in healthy people across ages. Next came a second PCR, run for roughly 7 to 12 cycles, which used a sample-barcoded 5' primer along with a J-beta primer mix. Using its own MiXCR run on the 5' RACE reads, TCRdb lists one record per CDR3 protein. The data contain 850,000 to 1,000,000 distinct CDR3 sequences, about 48% of them seen just once; the ten biggest clones take up 13%. Source material: blood. The receptors were sampled from a man aged 30-40 years in good health.

This clonotype has more than one count but fewer than ten. The rearrangement joins TRBV28 to TRBJ2-7; no reliable D call. This CDR3 contains 13 residues. Trimming removed 6 bases at V and 5 bases at J, with 14 bases between. From germline, CDR1 is MDHEN and CDR2 SYDVKM. The CDR3 spells CASSPRPVDEQYF. For the CDR3, the DNA is TGTGCCAGCAGCCCCCGCCCAGTCGACGAGCAGTACTTC.

Turning to this clonotype: Just one base apart from a much larger clone, this may be a read error. The CDR3 here is CSVTRTPQETQYF. The DNA for the CDR3 is TGCAGCGTGACCAGGACTCCCCAAGAGACCCAGTACTTC. The chain joins TRBV29-1 to TRBJ2-5; D perhaps matches TRBD2 (5 bases). The V and J ends lost 6 bases and 1 base respectively, with 12 bases between them. CDR1 is SQVTM, CDR2 ANQGSEA, per germline. The CDR3 covers 13 residues. Using reference TRBV29-1 and TRBJ2-5 for the parts outside the CDR3, the full variable domain is SAVISQKPSRDICQRGTSLTIQCQVDSQVTMMFWYRQQPGQSLTLIATANQGSEATYESGFVIDKFPISRPNLTFSTLTVSNMSPEDSSIYLCSVTRTPQETQYFGPGTRLLVL.

This clonotype was detected ten times or more. With a much larger clone just one base away, this may be a read error. CDR3 sequence: CASSLGVQINEQFF. In DNA, the CDR3 is TGTGCCAGCAGCTTGGGGGTACAGATAAATGAGCAGTTCTTC. The chain couples TRBV5-5 to TRBJ2-1; D remains unclear. CDR1 is SGHKS and CDR2 is YYEKEE in the germline V gene (reference sequence). CDR3 length: 14 residues. Trimming cost V 0 bases and J 7 bases, with 11 bases left between them.

This clonotype appeared a few times. This rearrangement joins TRBV14 to TRBJ2-3; 12 bases map to TRBD2. Germline values: CDR1 SGHDN, CDR2 FVKESK. The CDR3 runs to 17 residues. Germline trimming cut 0 bases from V and 4 bases from J; bases unmatched to any gene: 5. The DNA of the CDR3 is TGTGCCAGCAGCCAAGACCCTAGCGGGGGGGCACCAGATACGCAGTATTTT. This gives the protein CASSQDPSGGAPDTQYF. The full variable domain, in which reference TRBV14 and TRBJ2-3 provide the parts outside the CDR3, is EAGVTQFPSHSVIEKGQTVTLRCDPISGHDNLYWYRRVMGKEIKFLLHFVKESKQDESGMPNNRFLAERTGGTYSTLKVQPAELEDSGVYFCASSQDPSGGAPDTQYFGPGTRLTVL.

The CDR3 sequence: CASSLPGRGDTEAFF. CDR3 bases: TGTGCCAGCAGCCTGCCTGGACGGGGCGACACTGAAGCTTTCTTT. J is TRBJ1-1 and V is TRBV3-1, with TRBD1 as a possible D gene (5 bases). Trimming removed 4 bases from V and 3 bases from J, with 15 bases in between. Germline V gives CDR1 LGHDT, CDR2 YNNKEL (reference sequence). The CDR3 loop spans 15 amino acids.

The CDR3 region is CASSLDRSNNSPLHF. The CDR3 nucleotides are TGTGCCAGCAGCTTGGACAGGTCTAATAATTCACCCCTCCACTTT. V usage is TRBV7-2 and J usage is TRBJ1-6; 7 bases line up with TRBD1. Germline values: CDR1 SGHTA, CDR2 FQGNSA. V dropped 3 bases and J dropped 5; count of bases not matched to a gene: 4. The CDR3 spans 15 residues.

This clonotype was picked up a small number of times. This chain uses TRBV12-3 or TRBV12-4 with TRBJ2-7; 7 positions agree with TRBD1. The junction had 22 bases not matched to a gene; V was cut back by 7 bases and J by 4 bases. The CDR3 is 18 residues long. CDR3 nucleotide sequence: TGTGCCAGCATCCAGGGGGACGTATCCATCACGTCGGTTTACGAGCAGTACTTC. Encoded protein: CASIQGDVSITSVYEQYF.

This chain uses TRBV3-1 with TRBJ2-7; TRBD2 is a possible D gene (6 bases). Germline CDR1 is LGHDT and CDR2 is YNNKEL (reference sequence). CDR3 length equals 15 residues. Deletions cut 4 bases from V and 4 bases from J, with 17 bases between. CDR3 bases: TGTGCCAGCAGCCTCATCTACCGTCGGGGGTACGAGCAGTACTTC. This translates into CASSLIYRRGYEQYF.

The chain uses TRBV20-1 and TRBJ2-5; a possible D gene is TRBD2 (5 bases). The last part of the DNA fits TRBJ2-7 better; the J call may be wrong. Germline V CDR1 and CDR2: DFQATT, SNEGSKA (reference sequence). This CDR3 is 13 amino acids long. CDR3 sequence: CSARGETGYEQYF. CDR3 sequence (DNA): TGCAGTGCTAGAGGGGAGACTGGATACGAGCAGTACTTC.

This clonotype showed up just a few times. The rearrangement uses TRBV20-1 and TRBJ2-5; D might be TRBD1 or TRBD2, each matching 5 bases. Trimming cost V 7 bases and J 1 base, with 19 bases left between them. The CDR3 spans 15 residues. Germline V CDR1 and CDR2: DFQATT, SNEGSKA (reference sequence). CDR3 nucleotides: TGCAGTGTTTGGGACGGGGCTGGGCTCCAAGAGACCCAGTACTTC. This translates into CSVWDGAGLQETQYF.

The V gene is TRBV6-2 or TRBV6-3, the J gene TRBJ2-4; maybe TRBD1 (6 bases). The J call may be faulty, since TRBJ2-7 better matches the DNA end. This CDR3 is 15 amino acids long. The V gene's germline CDR1 is MNHEY and CDR2 SVGEGT. CDR3 loop: CASRSGQDLSYEQYF. The CDR3 DNA reads TGTGCCAGCAGGTCGGGACAAGACCTATCCTACGAGCAGTACTTC.

The J gene is TRBJ2-1, the V gene TRBV29-1, with 7 bases matching TRBD1. From germline, CDR1 is SQVTM and CDR2 ANQGSEA. The V and J ends lost 7 bases and 4 bases, in that order; junction bases with no gene match: 10. CDR3 length: 14 amino acids. The CDR3, as DNA: TGCAGCGCCGCCGGACAGGCCGGGTACAATGAGCAGTTCTTC. Its translation: CSAAGQAGYNEQFF.

This clonotype was picked up one time. The germline gene is not matched at one end of the junction; a read error may be the cause. The V call is TRBV20-1, the J call TRBJ2-7; the match to TRBD1 covers 9 bases. The CDR3 consists of 14 residues. Germline CDR1 and CDR2: DFQATT and SNEGSKA (reference sequence). The CDR3 reads CSAMKQGASDEQYF. CDR3 DNA: TGCAGTGCTATGAAACAGGGGGCCTCCGACGAGCAGTACTTC.

The chain combines TRBV5-1 with TRBJ2-2, with 7 nucleotides matching TRBD1. The CDR3 is made up of 13 amino acids. The V and J ends lost 5 bases and 6 bases, in that order; junction bases with no gene match: 4. CDR1 and CDR2 (germline): SGHRS, YFSETQ. CDR3 residues: CASSCDRAGELFF. The CDR3 nucleotides are TGCGCCAGCAGTTGCGACAGGGCCGGGGAGCTGTTTTTT.

The chain carries TRBV7-2 and TRBJ2-7, with 9 bases that match TRBD1. The germline V gene encodes CDR1 SGHTA and CDR2 FQGNSA. The CDR3 contains 15 residues. Losses at the gene ends were 2 bases for V and 3 bases for J; bases not matched to a gene: 5. CDR3 DNA: TGTGCCAGCAGCTTATATCTGGGACAGGGCTACGAGCAGTACTTC. Protein sequence: CASSLYLGQGYEQYF. Full variable domain (remainder filled in from reference TRBV7-2 and TRBJ2-7): GAGVSQSPSNKVTEKGKDVELRCDPISGHTALYWYRQSLGQGLEFLIYFQGNSAPDKSGLPSDRFSAERTGGSVSTLTIQRTQQEDSAVYLCASSLYLGQGYEQYFGPGTRLTVT.

This clonotype was counted only a few times. The gene calls are TRBV9 and TRBJ2-3; a weak D match, TRBD2 (8 bases). Trimming pared 4 bases from V and 4 bases from J, leaving 19 bases between. Germline V gives CDR1 SGDLS, CDR2 YYNGEE. CDR3 length: 16 amino acids. The DNA of the CDR3 is TGTGCCAGCAGCACCAGCGGGGGACAGAGGGCAGATACGCAGTATTTT. Translated, it gives CASSTSGGQRADTQYF. Drawing the rest from reference TRBV9 and TRBJ2-3, the complete variable domain is DSGVTQTPKHLITATGQRVTLRCSPRSGDLSVYWYQQSLDQGLQFLIQYYNGEERAKGNILERFSAQQFPDLHSELNLSSLELGDSALYFCASSTSGGQRADTQYFGPGTRLTVL.

The V gene is TRBV6-2 or TRBV6-3, the J gene TRBJ1-5; D possibly corresponds to TRBD1 (5 bases). The germline V and J ends were trimmed by 6 bases and 9 bases, with 12 bases remaining between them. Germline V lookup: CDR1 MNHEY, CDR2 SVGEGT. This CDR3 is built from 12 residues. The CDR3 loop reads CASRHRYSPQHF. The CDR3 DNA reads as TGTGCCAGCAGGCACAGGTACTCGCCCCAGCATTTT.

V is TRBV30 and J is TRBJ2-4; no firm D call. The J call is doubtful: the DNA matches TRBJ2-7 better. The CDR3 consists of 11 residues. Germline V gene sequence: CDR1 GTSNPN, CDR2 SVGIG (reference sequence). As DNA, the CDR3 is TGTGCCTGGAGTGGCAGCTACGAGCAGTACTTC. Translation gives CAWSGSYEQYF.

The genes are TRBV28 and TRBJ2-7, with TRBD2 matching 10 bases. The CDR3 has 13 residues. Germline CDR1 reads MDHEN; CDR2 reads SYDVKM. J lost 0 bases, V lost 8 bases, and 1 base had no gene match. The CDR3: CASGLADSYEQYF. In nucleotides, the CDR3 is TGTGCCAGCGGACTAGCGGACTCCTACGAGCAGTACTTC.

This sequence joins TRBV4-2 and TRBJ2-4; D remains unclear. The J call could be wrong; TRBJ2-7 is a better fit for the DNA end. CDR1 is LGHNA, CDR2 YNFKEQ, per germline. The CDR3 runs 14 residues. The CDR3 sequence is CASSQDPGANEQYF. The CDR3 DNA follows: TGTGCCAGCAGCCAAGATCCAGGTGCCAACGAGCAGTACTTC.

This clonotype was observed a handful of times. This chain links TRBV3-1 with TRBJ1-2, with a weak D call TRBD1 (5 bases). Germline CDR1 is LGHDT and CDR2 is YNNKEL (reference sequence). CDR3 size: 12 residues. V was shortened by 5 bases and J by 6 bases, with 10 bases between the two germline ends. The CDR3 bases are TGTGCCAGCAGCACTCTGACAGATGGCTACACCTTC. Its protein product is CASSTLTDGYTF.

The chain carries TRBV25-1 and TRBJ2-7; TRBD1 matches 8 bases. Trimming removed 4 bases from V and 2 bases from J; junction bases left unmatched: 10. This CDR3 is built from 16 residues. Germline V gives CDR1 MGHDK, CDR2 SYGVNS. CDR3 in DNA: TGTGCCAGCAGTGGGGCTCTCGGACAGGGCGCCTACGAGCAGTACTTC. It is translated as CASSGALGQGAYEQYF.

The chain has TRBV4-1 and TRBJ1-4; D gene uncertain. CDR3 length: 15 residues. Trimming stripped 0 bases from V and 4 bases from J, with 9 bases between. CDR1 is MGHRA and CDR2 is YSYEKL in the germline V gene. The CDR3 region is CASSQEKEFNEKLFF. The CDR3 nucleotides read TGCGCCAGCAGCCAAGAGAAGGAGTTTAATGAAAAACTGTTTTTT.

The gene calls are TRBV7-2 and TRBJ1-1; TRBD1 might be the D (6 bases). The germline CDR1 and CDR2 sequences are SGHTA and FQGNSA. This CDR3 comprises 15 residues. The V and J ends lost 0 bases and 0 bases respectively, with 8 bases between them. As DNA, the CDR3 is TGTGCCAGCAGCTTAGCACAGGGTATGAACACTGAAGCTTTCTTT. Amino acids: CASSLAQGMNTEAFF.

This clonotype was detected only once. This chain links TRBV6-1 with TRBJ1-1; 7 bases are a match to TRBD1. Germline loops: CDR1 MNHNS, CDR2 SASEGT. This CDR3 contains 14 residues. V shed 2 bases, J shed 7 bases, and the junction held 7 bases outside the gene matches. CDR3 DNA sequence: TGTGCCAGCAGTGAAACAGGGGCGTGGGTTGAAGCTTTCTTT. This translates into CASSETGAWVEAFF.

The V gene is TRBV4-2, the J gene TRBJ2-3; D tentatively fits TRBD1 or TRBD2 (5 bases each). CDR1 LGHNA and CDR2 YNFKEQ come from the germline V gene. Trimming took off 0 bases at V and 5 bases at J, with 9 bases between the two ends. The CDR3 totals 14 residues. CDR3: CASSQDLRGDTQYF. CDR3 nucleotides: TGTGCCAGCAGCCAAGATTTGAGGGGAGATACGCAGTATTTT.

This clonotype occurred many times. V and J are TRBV13 and TRBJ2-3, with 9 bases identical to TRBD2. The germline gives CDR1 PRHDT, CDR2 FYEKMQ (reference sequence). Trimming removed 4 bases from V and 1 base from J; junction bases left unmatched: 0. The CDR3 is 14 residues long. The CDR3 coding sequence is TGTGCCAGCAGCTGGACTAGCGGCACAGATACGCAGTATTTT. This sequence encodes CASSWTSGTDTQYF.

A few counts support this clonotype. The rearrangement uses TRBV4-3 and TRBJ2-7; D unresolved. Germline lookup yields CDR1 LGHNA and CDR2 YSLEER. CDR3 length: 15 residues. Trimming took 1 base from V and 6 from J, leaving 16 bases between them. This chain's CDR3 is CASSQGAQGWVEQYF. CDR3 in DNA: TGCGCCAGCAGCCAAGGCGCCCAAGGATGGGTCGAGCAGTACTTC.

The chain carries TRBV7-2 and TRBJ2-5; a possible D gene is TRBD1 (5 bases). Trimming removed 4 bases from V and 2 bases from J, with 11 bases in between. The V gene's germline CDR1 is SGHTA and CDR2 FQGNSA. The CDR3 loop spans 14 amino acids. In nucleotides, the CDR3 is TGTGCCAGCAGCTCCAGGGTTGTGCAAGAGACCCAGTACTTC. The encoded protein is CASSSRVVQETQYF. The variable domain in full, with the rest retrieved from reference TRBV7-2 and TRBJ2-5, is GAGVSQSPSNKVTEKGKDVELRCDPISGHTALYWYRQSLGQGLEFLIYFQGNSAPDKSGLPSDRFSAERTGGSVSTLTIQRTQQEDSAVYLCASSSRVVQETQYFGPGTRLLVL.